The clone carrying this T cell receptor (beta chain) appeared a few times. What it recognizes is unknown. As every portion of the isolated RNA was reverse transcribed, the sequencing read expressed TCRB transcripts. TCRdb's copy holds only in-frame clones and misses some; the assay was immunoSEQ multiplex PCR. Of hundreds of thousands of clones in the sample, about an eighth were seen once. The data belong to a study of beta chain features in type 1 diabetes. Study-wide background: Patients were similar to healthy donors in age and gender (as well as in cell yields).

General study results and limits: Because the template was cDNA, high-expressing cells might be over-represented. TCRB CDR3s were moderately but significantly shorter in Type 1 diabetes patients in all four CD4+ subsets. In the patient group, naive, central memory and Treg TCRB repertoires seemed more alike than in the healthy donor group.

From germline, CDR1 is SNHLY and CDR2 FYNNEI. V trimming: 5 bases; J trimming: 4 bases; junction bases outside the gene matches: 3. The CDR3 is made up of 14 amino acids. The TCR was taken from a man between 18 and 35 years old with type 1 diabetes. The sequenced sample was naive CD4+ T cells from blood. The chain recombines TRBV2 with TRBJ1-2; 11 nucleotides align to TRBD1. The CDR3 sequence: CASSSGTGGYGYTF. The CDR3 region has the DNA TGTGCCAGCAGTTCCGGGACAGGGGGCTATGGCTACACCTTC. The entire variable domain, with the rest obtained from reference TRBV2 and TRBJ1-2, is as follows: EPEVTQTPSHQVTQMGQEVILRCVPISNHLYFYWYRQILGQKVEFLVSFYNNEISEKSEIFDDQFSVERPDGSNFTLKIRSTKLEDSAMYFCASSSGTGGYGYTFGSGTRLTVV.